This T cell receptor beta chain was identified during a study of blood T cell repertoires in COVID-19. Study context: Specimens from acute and convalescent COVID-19 originated in the United States, Italy and Spain.

V was trimmed by 1 base and J by 7 bases, leaving 17 bases between them. Germline V gene sequence: CDR1 SEHNR, CDR2 FQNEAQ (reference sequence). The length of the CDR3 is 16 residues. Clones were sequenced by immunoSEQ multiplex PCR, and TCRdb holds only the in-frame ones, with some missing. The profile shows about 190,000 clones, nearly 90% of them singletons. The V and J genes are TRBV7-9 and TRBJ2-1; D might be TRBD2 (6 bases). Sequencing used peripheral blood. The TCR sequence derives from a man aged 45-65 years with acute or convalescent COVID-19. This CDR3 is CASSLGRGTRGNEQFF. The CDR3 nucleotides are TGTGCCAGCAGCTTAGGACGGGGGACTCGGGGGAATGAGCAGTTCTTC.